The 4 T cell receptor beta chains given below trace back to one sample, sequenced in a study of blood T cell repertoires in COVID-19. Produced via immunoSEQ multiplex PCR; TCRdb's table is partial and in-frame only. The table records some 240,000 clones, around 85% of them present only once. The sequenced sample consisted of peripheral blood. Receptors originate from a woman older than 75 with acute or convalescent COVID-19.

The rearrangement links TRBV7-9 to TRBJ2-2, with 7 bases identical to TRBD1. Trimming at V came to 5 bases and at J to 4 bases, leaving 10 bases not matched to a gene. The length of the CDR3 is 16 residues. CDR1 and CDR2 from the germline V gene are SEHNR and FQNEAQ (reference sequence). The chain's CDR3 is CASSHVMTGITGELFF. The CDR3 region has the DNA TGTGCCAGCAGCCATGTTATGACAGGGATCACCGGGGAGCTGTTTTTT.

This chain connects TRBV11-2 to TRBJ1-6, with 10 positions matching TRBD1. CDR3 length equals 16 residues. J gave up 10 bases and V 2 bases, and 8 bases lay outside the gene matches. Germline CDR1 and CDR2: SGHAT and FQNNGV. DNA of the CDR3: TGTGCCAGCAGCTTATCCCCCGGGACAGGGGTATCACCCCTCCACTTT. It translates to CASSLSPGTGVSPLHF.

DNA for the CDR3: TGTGCCAGCAGTGAAAGCGGACAGAGACAATACAATTCACCCCTCCACTTT. It is translated as CASSESGQRQYNSPLHF. The rearrangement joins TRBV6-1 to TRBJ1-6; D perhaps matches TRBD1 (6 bases). Trimming left V 2 bases short and J 7 bases short, with 18 bases between. Germline-derived CDR1 and CDR2 are MNHNS and SASEGT. The CDR3 extends over 17 amino acids.

The rearrangement uses TRBV28 and TRBJ2-7, with 7 positions matching TRBD2. After removal of 6 bases from V and 6 bases from J, the junction contained 5 bases not matched to a gene. CDR1 and CDR2 (germline): MDHEN, SYDVKM. The CDR3 is 12 amino acids. CDR3 coding DNA: TGTGCCAGCAGCCAACTAGCGTCCGAGCAGTACTTC. Its protein is CASSQLASEQYF. The full variable domain, its missing parts supplied by reference TRBV28 and TRBJ2-7, is DVKVTQSSRYLVKRTGEKVFLECVQDMDHENMFWYRQDPGLGLRLIYFSYDVKMKEKGDIPEGYSVSREKKERFSLILESASTNQTSMYLCASSQLASEQYFGPGTRLTVT.